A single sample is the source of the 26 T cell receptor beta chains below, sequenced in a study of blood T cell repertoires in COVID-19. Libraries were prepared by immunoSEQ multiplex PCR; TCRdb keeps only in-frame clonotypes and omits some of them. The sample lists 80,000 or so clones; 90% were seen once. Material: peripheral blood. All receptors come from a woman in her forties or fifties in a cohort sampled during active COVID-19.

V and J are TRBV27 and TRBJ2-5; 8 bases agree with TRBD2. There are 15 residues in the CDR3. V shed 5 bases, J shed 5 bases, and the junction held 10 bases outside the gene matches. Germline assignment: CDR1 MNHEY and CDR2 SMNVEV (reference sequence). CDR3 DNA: TGTGCCAGCAGTCACACTAGCGGAGAAGGGGAGACCCAGTACTTC. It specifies CASSHTSGEGETQYF.

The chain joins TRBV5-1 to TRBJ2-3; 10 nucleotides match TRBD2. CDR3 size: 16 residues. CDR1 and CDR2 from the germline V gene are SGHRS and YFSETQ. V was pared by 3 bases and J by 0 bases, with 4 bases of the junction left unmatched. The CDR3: CASSYGLAESTDTQYF. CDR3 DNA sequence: TGCGCCAGCAGCTACGGACTAGCGGAGAGCACAGATACGCAGTATTTT.

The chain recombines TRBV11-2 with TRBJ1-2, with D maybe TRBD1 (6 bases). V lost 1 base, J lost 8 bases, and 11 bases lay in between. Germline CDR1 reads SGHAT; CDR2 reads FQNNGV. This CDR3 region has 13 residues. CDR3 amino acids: CASSLGNQGGYTF. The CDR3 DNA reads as TGTGCCAGCAGCTTAGGGAACCAGGGGGGCTACACCTTC.

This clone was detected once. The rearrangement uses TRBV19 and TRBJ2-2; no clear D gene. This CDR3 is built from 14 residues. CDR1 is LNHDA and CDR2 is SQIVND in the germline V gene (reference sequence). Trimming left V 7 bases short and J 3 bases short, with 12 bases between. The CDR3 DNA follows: TGTGCCAGTAACTTGAGGCTGGACACCGGGGAGCTGTTTTTT. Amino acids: CASNLRLDTGELFF.

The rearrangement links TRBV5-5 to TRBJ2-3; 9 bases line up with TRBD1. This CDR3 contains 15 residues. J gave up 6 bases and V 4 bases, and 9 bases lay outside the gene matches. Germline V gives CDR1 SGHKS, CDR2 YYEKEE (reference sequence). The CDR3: CASSTRDRELDTQYF. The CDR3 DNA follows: TGTGCCAGCAGCACCCGGGACAGGGAGTTGGATACGCAGTATTTT.

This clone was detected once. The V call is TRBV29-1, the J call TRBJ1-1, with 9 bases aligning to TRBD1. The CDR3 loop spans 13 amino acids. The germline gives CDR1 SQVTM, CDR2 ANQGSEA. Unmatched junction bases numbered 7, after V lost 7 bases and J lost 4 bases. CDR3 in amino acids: CSALTGGVTEAFF. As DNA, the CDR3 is TGCAGCGCCCTGACAGGGGGAGTCACTGAAGCTTTCTTT.

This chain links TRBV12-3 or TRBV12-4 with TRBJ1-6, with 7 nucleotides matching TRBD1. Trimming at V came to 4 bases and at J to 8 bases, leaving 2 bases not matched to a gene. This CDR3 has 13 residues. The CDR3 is CASSSDRYSPLHF. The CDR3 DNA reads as TGTGCCAGCAGTTCGGACAGGTATTCACCCCTCCACTTT.

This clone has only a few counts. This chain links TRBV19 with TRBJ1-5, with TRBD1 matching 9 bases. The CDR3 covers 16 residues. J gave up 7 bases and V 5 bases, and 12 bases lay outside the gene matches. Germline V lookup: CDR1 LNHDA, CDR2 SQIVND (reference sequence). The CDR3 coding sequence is TGTGCCAGTAGTTTCTCCTTAACAGGGGGCGGACAGCCCCAGCATTTT. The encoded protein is CASSFSLTGGGQPQHF.

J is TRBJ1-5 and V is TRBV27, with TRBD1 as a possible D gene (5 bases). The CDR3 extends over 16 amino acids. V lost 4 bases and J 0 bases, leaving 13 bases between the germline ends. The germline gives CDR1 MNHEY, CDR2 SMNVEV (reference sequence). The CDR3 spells CASSSGDFYSNQPQHF. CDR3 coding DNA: TGTGCCAGCAGTTCTGGGGACTTCTATAGCAATCAGCCCCAGCATTTT.

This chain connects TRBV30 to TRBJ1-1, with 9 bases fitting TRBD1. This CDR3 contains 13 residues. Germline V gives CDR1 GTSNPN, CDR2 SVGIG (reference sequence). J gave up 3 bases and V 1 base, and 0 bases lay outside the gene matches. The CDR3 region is CAWSGQGDTEAFF. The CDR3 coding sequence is TGTGCCTGGAGTGGACAGGGGGACACTGAAGCTTTCTTT. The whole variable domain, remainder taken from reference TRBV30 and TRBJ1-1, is SQTIHQWPATLVQPVGSPLSLECTVEGTSNPNLYWYRQAAGRGLQLLFYSVGIGQISSEVPQNLSASRPQDRQFILSSKKLLLSDSGFYLCAWSGQGDTEAFFGQGTRLTVV.

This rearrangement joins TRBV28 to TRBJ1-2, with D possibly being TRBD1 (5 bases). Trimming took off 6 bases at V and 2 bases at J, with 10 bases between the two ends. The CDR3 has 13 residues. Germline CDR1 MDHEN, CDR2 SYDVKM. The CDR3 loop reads CASRPGVNYGYTF. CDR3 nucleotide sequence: TGTGCCAGCAGGCCGGGGGTAAACTATGGCTACACCTTC.

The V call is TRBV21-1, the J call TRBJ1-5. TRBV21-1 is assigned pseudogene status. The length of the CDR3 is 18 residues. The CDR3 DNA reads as TGTGCCAGCAGCAAAGTAGGTCTTCGGGGGGCTCGCAATCAGCCCCAGCATTTT. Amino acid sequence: CASSKVGLRGARNQPQHF.

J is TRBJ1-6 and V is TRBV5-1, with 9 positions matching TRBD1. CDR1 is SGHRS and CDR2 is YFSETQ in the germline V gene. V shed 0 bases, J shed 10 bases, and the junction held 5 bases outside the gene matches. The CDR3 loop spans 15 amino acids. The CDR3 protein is CASSLVQGAKSPLHF. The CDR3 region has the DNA TGCGCCAGCAGCTTGGTACAGGGGGCCAAGTCACCCCTCCACTTT. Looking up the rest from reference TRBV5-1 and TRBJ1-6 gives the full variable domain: KAGVTQTPRYLIKTRGQQVTLSCSPISGHRSVSWYQQTPGQGLQFLFEYFSETQRNKGNFPGRFSGRQFSNSRSEMNVSTLELGDSALYLCASSLVQGAKSPLHFGNGTRLTVT.

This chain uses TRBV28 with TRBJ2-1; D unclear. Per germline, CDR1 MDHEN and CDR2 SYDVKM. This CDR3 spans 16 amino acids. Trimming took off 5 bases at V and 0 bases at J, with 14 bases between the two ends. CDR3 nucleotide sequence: TGTGCCAGCAGTCCTCATCCTATGAGCTCCTACAATGAGCAGTTCTTC. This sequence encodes CASSPHPMSSYNEQFF.

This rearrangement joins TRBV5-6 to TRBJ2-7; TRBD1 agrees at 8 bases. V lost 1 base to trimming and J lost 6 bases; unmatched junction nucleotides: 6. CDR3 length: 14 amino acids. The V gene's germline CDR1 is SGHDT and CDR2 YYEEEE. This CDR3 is CASSLRGTGGEQYF. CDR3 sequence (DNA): TGTGCCAGCAGCTTGCGGGGGACAGGCGGCGAGCAGTACTTC.

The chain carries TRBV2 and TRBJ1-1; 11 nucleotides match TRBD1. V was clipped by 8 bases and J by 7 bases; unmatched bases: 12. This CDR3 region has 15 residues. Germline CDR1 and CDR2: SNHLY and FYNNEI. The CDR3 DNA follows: TGTGCCAGCGCAAGGCGGACAGGGGGCAGGAGTGAAGCTTTCTTT. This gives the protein CASARRTGGRSEAFF.

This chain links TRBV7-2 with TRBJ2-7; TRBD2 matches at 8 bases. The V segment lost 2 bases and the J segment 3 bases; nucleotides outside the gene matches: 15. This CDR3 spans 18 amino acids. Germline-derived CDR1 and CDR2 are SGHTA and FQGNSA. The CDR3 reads CASSLQVIRTSGFYEQYF. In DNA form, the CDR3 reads TGTGCCAGCAGCTTACAGGTTATCAGAACTAGCGGATTCTACGAGCAGTACTTC.

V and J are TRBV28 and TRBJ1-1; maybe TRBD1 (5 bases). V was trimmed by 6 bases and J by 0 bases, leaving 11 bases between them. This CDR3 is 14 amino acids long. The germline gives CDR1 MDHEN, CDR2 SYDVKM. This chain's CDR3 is CASRPARVNTEAFF. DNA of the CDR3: TGTGCCAGCAGGCCCGCCAGGGTGAACACTGAAGCTTTCTTT.

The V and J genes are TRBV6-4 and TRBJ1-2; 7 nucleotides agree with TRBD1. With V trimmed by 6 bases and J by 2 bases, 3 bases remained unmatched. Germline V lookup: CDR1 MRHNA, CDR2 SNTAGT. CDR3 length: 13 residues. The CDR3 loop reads CASSRDSNYGYTF. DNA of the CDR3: TGTGCCAGCAGCCGGGACAGCAACTATGGCTACACCTTC.

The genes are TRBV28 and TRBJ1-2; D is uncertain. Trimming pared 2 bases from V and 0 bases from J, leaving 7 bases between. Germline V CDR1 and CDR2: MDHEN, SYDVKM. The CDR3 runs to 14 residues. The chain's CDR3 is CASSLPVANYGYTF. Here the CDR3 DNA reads TGTGCCAGCAGTTTACCCGTAGCTAACTATGGCTACACCTTC.

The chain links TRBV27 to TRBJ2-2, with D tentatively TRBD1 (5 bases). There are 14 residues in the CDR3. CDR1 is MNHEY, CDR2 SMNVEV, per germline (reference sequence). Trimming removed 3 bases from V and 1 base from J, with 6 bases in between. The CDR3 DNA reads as TGTGCCAGCAGTTTTACAGGGAACACCGGGGAGCTGTTTTTT. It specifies CASSFTGNTGELFF.

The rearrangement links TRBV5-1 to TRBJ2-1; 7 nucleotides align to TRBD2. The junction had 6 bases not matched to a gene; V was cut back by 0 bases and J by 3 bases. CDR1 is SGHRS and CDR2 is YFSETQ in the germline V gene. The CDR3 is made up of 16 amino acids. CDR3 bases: TGCGCCAGCAGCTTGGCTGGCGGGAGCAACTACAATGAGCAGTTCTTC. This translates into CASSLAGGSNYNEQFF. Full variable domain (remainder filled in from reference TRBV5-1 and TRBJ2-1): KAGVTQTPRYLIKTRGQQVTLSCSPISGHRSVSWYQQTPGQGLQFLFEYFSETQRNKGNFPGRFSGRQFSNSRSEMNVSTLELGDSALYLCASSLAGGSNYNEQFFGPGTRLTVL.

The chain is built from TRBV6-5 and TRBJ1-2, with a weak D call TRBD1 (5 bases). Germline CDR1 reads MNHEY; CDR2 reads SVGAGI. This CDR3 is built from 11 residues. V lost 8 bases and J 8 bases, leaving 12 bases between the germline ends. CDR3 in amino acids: CASAGNRGYTF. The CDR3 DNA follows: TGTGCCAGCGCGGGGAACAGGGGCTACACCTTC.

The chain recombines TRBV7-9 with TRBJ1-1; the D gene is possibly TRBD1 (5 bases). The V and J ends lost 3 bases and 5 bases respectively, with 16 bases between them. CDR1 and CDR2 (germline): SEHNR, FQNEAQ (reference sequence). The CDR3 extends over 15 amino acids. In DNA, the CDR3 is TGTGCCAGCAGCTTGGATCAGGGACTGGGGACTGAAGCTTTCTTT. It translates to CASSLDQGLGTEAFF.

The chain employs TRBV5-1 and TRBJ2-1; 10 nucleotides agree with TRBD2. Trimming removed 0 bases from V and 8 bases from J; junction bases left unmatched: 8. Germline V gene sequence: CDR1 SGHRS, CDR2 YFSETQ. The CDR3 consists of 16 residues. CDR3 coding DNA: TGCGCCAGCAGCTTGGCCCCTAGCGGGAGTATATATGAGCAGTTCTTC. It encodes CASSLAPSGSIYEQFF.

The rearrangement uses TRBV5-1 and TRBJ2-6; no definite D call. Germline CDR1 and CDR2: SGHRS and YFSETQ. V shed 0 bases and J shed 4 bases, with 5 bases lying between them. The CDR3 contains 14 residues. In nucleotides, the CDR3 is TGCGCCAGCAGCTTGGGGCCCGGGGCCAACGTCCTGACTTTC. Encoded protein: CASSLGPGANVLTF.